Included here is one T cell receptor (beta chain) sequence, with context. The V and J ends lost 6 bases and 5 bases, in that order; junction bases with no gene match: 4. Germline loops: CDR1 LNHNV, CDR2 YYDKDF (reference sequence). The CDR3 totals 13 residues. The sample is drawn from a study of OX40 agonist ivuxolimab in advanced cancers. Sequencing was performed with immunoSEQ multiplex PCR; in TCRdb, only in-frame clones are kept and a portion is missing. The sample lists about 58,000 clones; approximately 88% were seen once. The sequence was obtained from an adult with an advanced solid tumor such as melanoma, head and neck, liver or kidney cancer. This material consisted of CD4+ or CD8+ T cells sorted from blood, taken in a trial of the OX40 agonist ivuxolimab. The chain uses TRBV15 and TRBJ2-5; 9 nucleotides match TRBD1. The CDR3 nucleotides read TGTGCCACCAGGAACAGGGGGCCCGAGACCCAGTACTTC. Translated: CATRNRGPETQYF.